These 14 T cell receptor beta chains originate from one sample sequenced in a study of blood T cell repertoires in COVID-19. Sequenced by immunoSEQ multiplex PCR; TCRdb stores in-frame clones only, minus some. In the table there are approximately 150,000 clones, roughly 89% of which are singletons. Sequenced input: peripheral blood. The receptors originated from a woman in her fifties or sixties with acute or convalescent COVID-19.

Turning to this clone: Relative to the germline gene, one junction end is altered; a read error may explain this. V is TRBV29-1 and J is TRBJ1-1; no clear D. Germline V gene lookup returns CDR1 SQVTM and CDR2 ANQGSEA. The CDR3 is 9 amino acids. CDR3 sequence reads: CSVEDPAGW. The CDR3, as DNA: TGCAGCGTTGAAGATCCGGCGGGATGG.

The CDR3 sequence is CASSLGGQGTSTDTQYF. In nucleotides, the CDR3 is TGTGCCAGCAGCTTGGGGGGACAGGGGACTAGCACAGATACGCAGTATTTT. The chain has TRBV7-7 and TRBJ2-3; 10 nucleotides align to TRBD1. After removal of 3 bases from V and 0 bases from J, the junction contained 6 bases not matched to a gene. CDR1 is SSHAT, CDR2 FNYEAQ, per germline (reference sequence). There are 17 residues in the CDR3.

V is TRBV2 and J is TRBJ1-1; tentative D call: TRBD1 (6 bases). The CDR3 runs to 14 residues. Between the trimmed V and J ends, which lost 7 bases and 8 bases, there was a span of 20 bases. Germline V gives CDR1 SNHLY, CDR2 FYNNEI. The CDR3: CASTAGARQTEAFF. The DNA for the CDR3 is TGTGCCAGCACCGCAGGGGCCCGGCAAACCGAAGCTTTCTTT. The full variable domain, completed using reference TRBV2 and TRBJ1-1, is EPEVTQTPSHQVTQMGQEVILRCVPISNHLYFYWYRQILGQKVEFLVSFYNNEISEKSEIFDDQFSVERPDGSNFTLKIRSTKLEDSAMYFCASTAGARQTEAFFGQGTRLTVV.

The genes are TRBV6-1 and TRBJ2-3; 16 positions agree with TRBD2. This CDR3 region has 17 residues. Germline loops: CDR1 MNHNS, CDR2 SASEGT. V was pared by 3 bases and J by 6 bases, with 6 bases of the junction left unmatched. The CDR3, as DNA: TGTGCCAGCAGTGATTTGGGACTAGCGGGAGGGCGGGATACGCAGTATTTT. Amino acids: CASSDLGLAGGRDTQYF.

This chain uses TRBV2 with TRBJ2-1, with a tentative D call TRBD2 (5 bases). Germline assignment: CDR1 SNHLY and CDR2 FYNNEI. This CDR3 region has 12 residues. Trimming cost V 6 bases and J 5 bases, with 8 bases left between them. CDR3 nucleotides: TGTGCCAGCAGCCAGGAGGACAATGAGCAGTTCTTC. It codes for CASSQEDNEQFF.

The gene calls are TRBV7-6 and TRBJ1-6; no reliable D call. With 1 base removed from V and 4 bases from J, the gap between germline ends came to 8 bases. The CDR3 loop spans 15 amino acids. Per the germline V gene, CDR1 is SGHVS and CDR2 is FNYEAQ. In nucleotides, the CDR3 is TGTGCCAGCAGCTTAGACTGGGCGTATAATTCACCCCTCCACTTT. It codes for CASSLDWAYNSPLHF.

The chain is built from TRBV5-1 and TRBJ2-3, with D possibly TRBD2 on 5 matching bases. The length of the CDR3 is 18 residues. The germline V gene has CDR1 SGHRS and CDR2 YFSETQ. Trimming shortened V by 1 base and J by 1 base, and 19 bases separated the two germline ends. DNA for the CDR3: TGCGCCAGCAGCTTGCCGAGGTGGGAGATTGCCGGCACAGATACGCAGTATTTT. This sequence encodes CASSLPRWEIAGTDTQYF.

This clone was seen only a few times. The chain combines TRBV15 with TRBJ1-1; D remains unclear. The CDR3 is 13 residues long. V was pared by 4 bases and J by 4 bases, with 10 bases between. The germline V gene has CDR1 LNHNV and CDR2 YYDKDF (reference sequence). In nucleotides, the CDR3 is TGTGCCACCAGCAACAGAGTAAGCACTGAAGCTTTCTTT. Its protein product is CATSNRVSTEAFF.

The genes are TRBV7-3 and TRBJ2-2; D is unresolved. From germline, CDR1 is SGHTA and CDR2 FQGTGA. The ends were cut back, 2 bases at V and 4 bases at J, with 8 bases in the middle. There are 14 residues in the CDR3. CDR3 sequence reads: CASSLAELTGELFF. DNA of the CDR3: TGTGCCAGCAGCTTAGCGGAGCTCACCGGGGAGCTGTTTTTT.

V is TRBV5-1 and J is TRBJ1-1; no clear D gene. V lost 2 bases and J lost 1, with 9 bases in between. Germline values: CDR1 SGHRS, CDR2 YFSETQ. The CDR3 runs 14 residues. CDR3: CASSLMRGNTEAFF. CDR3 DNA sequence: TGCGCCAGCAGCTTAATGAGAGGGAACACTGAAGCTTTCTTT.

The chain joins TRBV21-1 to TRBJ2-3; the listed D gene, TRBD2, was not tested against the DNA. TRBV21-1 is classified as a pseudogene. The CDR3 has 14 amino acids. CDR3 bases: TGTGCCAGCGAAGAAGCGGGGGACACAGATACGCAGTATTTT. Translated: CASEEAGDTDTQYF.

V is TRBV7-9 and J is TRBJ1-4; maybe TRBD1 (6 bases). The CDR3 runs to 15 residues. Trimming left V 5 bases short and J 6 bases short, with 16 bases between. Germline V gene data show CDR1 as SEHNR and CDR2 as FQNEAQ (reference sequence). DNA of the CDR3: TGTGCCAGCAGCCGTCTCACAGGGATGGATGAAAAACTGTTTTTT. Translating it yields CASSRLTGMDEKLFF.

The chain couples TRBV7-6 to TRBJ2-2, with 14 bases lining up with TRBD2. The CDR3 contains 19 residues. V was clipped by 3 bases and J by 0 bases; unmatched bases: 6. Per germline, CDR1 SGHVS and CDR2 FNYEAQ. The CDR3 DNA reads TGTGCCAGCAGCTTGGGACTAGCGGGGGACCTAGCGAACACCGGGGAGCTGTTTTTT. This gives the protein CASSLGLAGDLANTGELFF.

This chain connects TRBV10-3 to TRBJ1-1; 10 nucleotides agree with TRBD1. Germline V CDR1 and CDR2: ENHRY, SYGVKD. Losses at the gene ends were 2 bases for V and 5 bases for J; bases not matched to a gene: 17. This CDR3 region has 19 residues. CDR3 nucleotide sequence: TGTGCCATCAGTGAGCGGATTCTGGGACAGGGGACGGAGGAGACTGAAGCTTTCTTT. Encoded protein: CAISERILGQGTEETEAFF.